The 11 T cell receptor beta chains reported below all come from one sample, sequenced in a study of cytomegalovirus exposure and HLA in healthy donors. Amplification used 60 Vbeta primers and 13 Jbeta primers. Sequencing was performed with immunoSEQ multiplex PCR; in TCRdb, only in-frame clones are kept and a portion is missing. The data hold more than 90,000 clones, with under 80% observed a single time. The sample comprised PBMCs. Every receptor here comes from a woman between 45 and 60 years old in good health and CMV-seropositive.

CDR3 DNA: TGTGCCTGGAGCTCCGGCCGGACTAGCGACTACACCGGGGAGCTGTTTTTT. Translated: CAWSSGRTSDYTGELFF. The V gene is TRBV30, the J gene TRBJ2-2; 9 bases are shared with TRBD2. The length of the CDR3 is 17 residues. Germline V gene data show CDR1 as GTSNPN and CDR2 as SVGIG (reference sequence). The ends lost 3 bases at V and 3 bases at J; junction bases unmatched: 11. Together with reference TRBV30 and TRBJ2-2, the CDR3 gives the full variable domain: SQTIHQWPATLVQPVGSPLSLECTVEGTSNPNLYWYRQAAGRGLQLLFYSVGIGQISSEVPQNLSASRPQDRQFILSSKKLLLSDSGFYLCAWSSGRTSDYTGELFFGEGSRLTVL.

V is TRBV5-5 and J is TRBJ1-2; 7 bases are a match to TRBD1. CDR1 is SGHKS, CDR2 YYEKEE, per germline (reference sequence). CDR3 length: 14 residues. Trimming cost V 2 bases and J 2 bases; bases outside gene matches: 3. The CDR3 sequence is CASSFPGQNYGYTF. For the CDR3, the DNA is TGTGCCAGCAGCTTTCCGGGACAGAACTATGGCTACACCTTC. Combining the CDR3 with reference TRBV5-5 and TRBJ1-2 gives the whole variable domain DAGVTQSPTHLIKTRGQQVTLRCSPISGHKSVSWYQQVLGQGPQFIFQYYEKEERGRGNFPDRFSARQFPNYSSELNVNALLLGDSALYLCASSFPGQNYGYTFGSGTRLTVV.

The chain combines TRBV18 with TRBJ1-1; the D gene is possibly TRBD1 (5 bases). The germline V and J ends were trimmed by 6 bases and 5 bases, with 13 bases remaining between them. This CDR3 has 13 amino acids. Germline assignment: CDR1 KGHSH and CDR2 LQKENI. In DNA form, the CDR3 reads TGTGCCAGCTCCCCCCAACAGGATACTGAAGCTTTCTTT. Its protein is CASSPQQDTEAFF.

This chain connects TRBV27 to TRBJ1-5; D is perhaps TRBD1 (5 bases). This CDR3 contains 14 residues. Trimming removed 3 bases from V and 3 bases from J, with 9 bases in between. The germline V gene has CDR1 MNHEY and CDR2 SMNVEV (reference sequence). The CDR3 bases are TGTGCCAGCAGTTTTGGAGGGGTCAATCAGCCCCAGCATTTT. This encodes CASSFGGVNQPQHF.

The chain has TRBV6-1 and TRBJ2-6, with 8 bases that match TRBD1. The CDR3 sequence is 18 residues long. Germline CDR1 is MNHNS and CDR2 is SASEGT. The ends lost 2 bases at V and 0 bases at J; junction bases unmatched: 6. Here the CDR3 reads CASSENGQGFSGANVLTF. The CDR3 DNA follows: TGTGCCAGCAGTGAAAACGGACAGGGTTTCTCTGGGGCCAACGTCCTGACTTTC.

The CDR3 reads CASSTDRAGYNEQFF. The CDR3 DNA follows: TGCGCCAGCAGCACGGACAGGGCCGGGTACAATGAGCAGTTCTTC. The chain is built from TRBV5-1 and TRBJ2-1; 8 bases match TRBD1. With 4 bases clipped from V and 4 bases from J, the junction kept 7 bases outside the gene matches. Germline loops: CDR1 SGHRS, CDR2 YFSETQ. The CDR3 contains 15 residues.

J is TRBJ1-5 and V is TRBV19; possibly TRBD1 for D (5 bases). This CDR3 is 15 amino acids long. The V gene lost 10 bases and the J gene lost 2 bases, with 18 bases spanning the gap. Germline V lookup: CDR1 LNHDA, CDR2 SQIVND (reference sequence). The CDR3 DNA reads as TGTGCCATCTCCGACCAGGGAATTGGCAATCAGCCCCAGCATTTT. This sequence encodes CAISDQGIGNQPQHF.

CDR3 coding DNA: TGTGCCAGCTCACCATTGGAGGGGCGCCTTGAAGCTTTCTTT. Translation: CASSPLEGRLEAFF. The rearrangement links TRBV18 to TRBJ1-1; D is possibly TRBD1 (5 bases). Germline CDR1 is KGHSH and CDR2 is LQKENI. The CDR3 totals 14 residues. Trimming removed 2 bases at V and 7 bases at J, with 14 bases between.

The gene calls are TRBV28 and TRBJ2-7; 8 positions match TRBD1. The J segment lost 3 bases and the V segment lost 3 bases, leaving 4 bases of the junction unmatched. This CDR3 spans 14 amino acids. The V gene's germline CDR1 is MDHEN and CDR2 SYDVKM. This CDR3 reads CASSFSGGLYEQYF. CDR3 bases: TGTGCCAGCAGTTTTTCAGGGGGCCTCTACGAGCAGTACTTC.

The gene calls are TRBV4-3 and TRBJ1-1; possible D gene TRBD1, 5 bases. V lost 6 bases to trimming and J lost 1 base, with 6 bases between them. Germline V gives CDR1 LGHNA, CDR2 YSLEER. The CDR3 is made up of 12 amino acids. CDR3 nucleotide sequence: TGCGCCAGCAGGACAGAGAACACTGAAGCTTTCTTT. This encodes CASRTENTEAFF.

DNA of the CDR3: TGTGCCAGCCGACAGGGGATCGAGGGTGGCCATCAGCCCCAGCATTTT. Its translation is CASRQGIEGGHQPQHF. The chain couples TRBV28 to TRBJ1-5; 8 bases fit TRBD1. Trimming cost V 8 bases and J 5 bases; bases outside gene matches: 14. The germline gives CDR1 MDHEN, CDR2 SYDVKM. The CDR3 is 16 amino acids.